A single sample gave rise to the 14 T cell receptor beta chains below, sequenced in a study of T cells in women clearing cervical HPV infection. Sequencing was performed with immunoSEQ multiplex PCR; in TCRdb, only in-frame clones are kept and a portion is missing. The ten top clones account for 20% to 25%, within a sample of over 25,000 clones. Input material: blood buffy coat. These receptors were obtained from a woman aged 18-69 years with a cervical HPV16 infection that either progressed to CIN3+ or cleared (not recorded which).

In regard to this clone: Read coverage stops 3 residues before the CDR3 terminus; the germline J gene supplies the remainder. The rearrangement links TRBV20-1 to TRBJ2-1; tentatively, D is TRBD1 (7 bases). The CDR3 has 14 amino acids. V was pared by 0 bases and J by 9 bases, with 15 bases between. Looked up from germline, CDR1 is DFQATT and CDR2 is SNEGSKA (reference sequence). CDR3 DNA (partial): TGCAGTGCTAGAGATCAGGGGGGCCGAGGTGAG. Translated, it gives CSARDQGGRGE. The entire CDR3 protein is CSARDQGGRGEQFF.

Turning to this clone: The CDR3 end is not reached by the read, which stops 3 residues before it; the germline J gene fills it in. The V and J genes are TRBV7-3 and TRBJ1-1; D is ambiguous. The CDR3 covers 13 residues. The ends were cut back, 1 base at V and 3 bases at J, with 6 bases in the middle. Per germline, CDR1 SGHTA and CDR2 FQGTGA. CDR3: CASSLRPYTEAFF. The sequenced part of the CDR3 DNA is TGTGCCAGCAGCTTAAGGCCCTACACTGAA.

Regarding this clone: The read stops 3 residues short of the end of the CDR3; the missing end is completed from the germline J gene. The genes are TRBV19 and TRBJ1-2; maybe TRBD1 (5 bases). Trimming pared 3 bases from V and 3 bases from J, leaving 20 bases between. The CDR3 extends over 17 amino acids. Per germline, CDR1 LNHDA and CDR2 SQIVND (reference sequence). The DNA read from the CDR3 is TGTGCCAGTAGTATCATGGCAGGGAGAGGAAAAGACTATGGC. It specifies CASSIMAGRGKDYG. The CDR3 in full is CASSIMAGRGKDYGYTF.

Concerning this clone: The sequence runs out 3 residues before the end of the CDR3; the remainder is reconstructed from the germline J gene. The chain joins TRBV5-1 to TRBJ2-1; 10 nucleotides agree with TRBD1. Germline V CDR1 and CDR2: SGHRS, YFSETQ. Trimming took 4 bases from V and 5 from J; bases not matched to a gene: 6. The CDR3 has 15 residues. Partial CDR3 DNA: TGCGCCAGCAGCCCGGGACAGGGGCGCCACAATGAG. Residues: CASSPGQGRHNE. The whole CDR3 sequence reads CASSPGQGRHNEQFF.

Notes on this clone: The read ends 3 residues shy of where the CDR3 ends; the end is completed using the germline J gene. The V gene is TRBV28, the J gene TRBJ2-7; 11 bases map to TRBD2. The junction had 2 bases not matched to a gene; V was cut back by 6 bases and J by 4 bases. The CDR3 covers 13 residues. Per germline, CDR1 MDHEN and CDR2 SYDVKM. The sequenced part of the CDR3 DNA is TGTGCCAGCAGGGGACTAGCGGAATACGAG. It yields the protein CASRGLAEYE. The complete CDR3 sequence is CASRGLAEYEQYF.

With regard to this clone: The read terminates 3 residues ahead of where the CDR3 ends, so the germline J gene completes it. The V and J genes are TRBV20-1 and TRBJ2-1; 16 bases align to TRBD2. Germline V gene lookup returns CDR1 DFQATT and CDR2 SNEGSKA (reference sequence). This CDR3 spans 13 amino acids. V shed 8 bases, J shed 9 bases, and the junction held 4 bases outside the gene matches. CDR3 residues: CSTGLAGGIEQFF. Partial CDR3 DNA: TGCAGTACGGGACTAGCGGGAGGGATTGAG.

Regarding this clone: The CDR3 is cut off 3 residues early in the read; its end comes from the germline J gene. This chain joins TRBV5-4 and TRBJ2-1; the match to TRBD2 covers 7 bases. V gave up 4 bases and J gave up 2 bases; unmatched junction bases: 3. This CDR3 spans 14 amino acids. The V gene's germline CDR1 is SGHNT and CDR2 YYREEE (reference sequence). The CDR3 region is CASSVAGPYNEQFF. CDR3 DNA (partial): TGTGCCAGCAGCGTAGCGGGCCCCTACAATGAG.

For this clone: From the germline J gene comes the end of the CDR3, since the read stops 3 residues before it. This chain joins TRBV6-1 and TRBJ2-4, with 11 bases lining up with TRBD2. Germline V gene lookup returns CDR1 MNHNS and CDR2 SASEGT. CDR3 length: 15 residues. J gave up 8 bases and V 4 bases, and 7 bases lay outside the gene matches. The CDR3 loop is CASSALAGGPYIQYF. The part of the CDR3 DNA that was read is TGTGCCAGCAGTGCATTAGCGGGAGGGCCTTACATT.

Concerning this clone itself: The CDR3 extends 3 residues past the end of the read, so its final part is completed from the germline J gene. The chain links TRBV5-6 to TRBJ2-3; the D gene is possibly TRBD2 (6 bases). This CDR3 is built from 14 residues. Germline assignment: CDR1 SGHDT and CDR2 YYEEEE. V lost 0 bases and J 3 bases, leaving 8 bases between the germline ends. The DNA read from the CDR3 is TGTGCCAGCAGCTTGGGTAGCGGAACAGATACG. It encodes CASSLGSGTDT. The full CDR3 reads CASSLGSGTDTQYF.

With regard to this clone: Sequencing ends 3 residues short of the CDR3 end; the germline J gene provides the rest. V gene TRBV7-3 combines with J gene TRBJ1-2; 8 bases are shared with TRBD1. The CDR3 length is 14 residues. CDR1 and CDR2 (germline): SGHTA, FQGTGA. The CDR3 protein is CASSPGTGVNDYTF. The covered CDR3 bases are TGTGCCAGCAGCCCCGGGACAGGTGTCAATGAC. Full variable domain (missing parts from reference TRBV7-3 and TRBJ1-2): GAGVSQTPSNKVTEKGKYVELRCDPISGHTALYWYRQSLGQGPEFLIYFQGTGAADDSGLPNDRFFAVRPEGSVSTLKIQRTERGDSAVYLCASSPGTGVNDYTFGSGTRLTVV.

As regards this clone: The read halts 3 residues ahead of the CDR3 end, with the missing end drawn from the germline J gene. The chain couples TRBV5-6 to TRBJ2-7; TRBD2 matches at 9 bases. The trim removed 6 bases at V and 4 bases at J, leaving 8 bases unmatched. The CDR3 consists of 14 residues. Germline lookup yields CDR1 SGHDT and CDR2 YYEEEE. The CDR3 DNA, read in part, is TGTGCCAGCATCCGACTAGCGGAGGAGTACGAG. Translating it yields CASIRLAEEYE. The complete CDR3 reads CASIRLAEEYEQYF.

CDR3 bases read: TGTGCCAGCTCACCACCGGGACAGGGCGGCTATGGC. This encodes CASSPPGQGGYG. The full CDR3 protein reads CASSPPGQGGYGYTF. This chain joins TRBV18 and TRBJ1-2; 9 nucleotides match TRBD1. The observed sequence ends 3 residues before the CDR3 terminus, with the missing tail filled in from the germline J gene. Looked up from germline, CDR1 is KGHSH and CDR2 is LQKENI. V trimming: 0 bases; J trimming: 4 bases; junction bases outside the gene matches: 3. The CDR3 is made up of 15 amino acids.

As to this clone: The CDR3 is cut off 3 residues early in the read; its end comes from the germline J gene. V and J are TRBV2 and TRBJ2-5, with 16 bases lining up with TRBD2. The germline CDR1 and CDR2 sequences are SNHLY and FYNNEI. The junction had 5 bases not matched to a gene; V was cut back by 6 bases and J by 4 bases. The CDR3 loop spans 16 amino acids. The CDR3 loop reads CASSKGTSGRGETQYF. CDR3 DNA, as far as it was read: TGTGCCAGCAGCAAAGGGACTAGCGGGAGGGGAGAGACC.

A note on this clone: The read terminates 3 residues before the CDR3 end, so the remaining end is supplied by the germline J gene. This chain joins TRBV5-1 and TRBJ1-1; 12 bases agree with TRBD1. With 4 bases clipped from V and 3 bases from J, the junction kept 13 bases outside the gene matches. This CDR3 has 18 amino acids. Germline lookup yields CDR1 SGHRS and CDR2 YFSETQ. CDR3 sequence reads: CASSRMPGQGARDTEAFF. The part of the CDR3 DNA that was read is TGCGCCAGCAGCCGCATGCCGGGACAGGGGGCGAGGGACACTGAA.